What follows describes a single T cell receptor (beta chain). The entry originates in a study of radiotherapy plus CTLA-4 blockade in lung cancer. This CDR3 region has 15 residues. Trimming cost V 1 base and J 0 bases, with 6 bases left between them. Per the germline V gene, CDR1 is SGHDN and CDR2 is FVKESK. Sequencing was performed with immunoSEQ multiplex PCR; in TCRdb, only in-frame clones are kept and a portion is missing. The sample contains nearly 110,000 clones, 70% to 90% of which appear only once. The chain uses TRBV14 and TRBJ1-4; D not resolved. Specimen: peripheral blood, collected from a patient treated with radiotherapy plus ipilimumab. The clonotype originates from a human donor with non-small cell lung cancer that progressed on radiotherapy plus ipilimumab. Some clones in this sample may be carry-over from other donors' samples. In DNA form, the CDR3 reads TGTGCCAGCAGCCAAGGCTCGTCAACTAATGAAAAACTGTTTTTT. Translated, it gives CASSQGSSTNEKLFF. The whole variable domain, remainder taken from reference TRBV14 and TRBJ1-4, is EAGVTQFPSHSVIEKGQTVTLRCDPISGHDNLYWYRRVMGKEIKFLLHFVKESKQDESGMPNNRFLAERTGGTYSTLKVQPAELEDSGVYFCASSQGSSTNEKLFFGSGTQLSVL.